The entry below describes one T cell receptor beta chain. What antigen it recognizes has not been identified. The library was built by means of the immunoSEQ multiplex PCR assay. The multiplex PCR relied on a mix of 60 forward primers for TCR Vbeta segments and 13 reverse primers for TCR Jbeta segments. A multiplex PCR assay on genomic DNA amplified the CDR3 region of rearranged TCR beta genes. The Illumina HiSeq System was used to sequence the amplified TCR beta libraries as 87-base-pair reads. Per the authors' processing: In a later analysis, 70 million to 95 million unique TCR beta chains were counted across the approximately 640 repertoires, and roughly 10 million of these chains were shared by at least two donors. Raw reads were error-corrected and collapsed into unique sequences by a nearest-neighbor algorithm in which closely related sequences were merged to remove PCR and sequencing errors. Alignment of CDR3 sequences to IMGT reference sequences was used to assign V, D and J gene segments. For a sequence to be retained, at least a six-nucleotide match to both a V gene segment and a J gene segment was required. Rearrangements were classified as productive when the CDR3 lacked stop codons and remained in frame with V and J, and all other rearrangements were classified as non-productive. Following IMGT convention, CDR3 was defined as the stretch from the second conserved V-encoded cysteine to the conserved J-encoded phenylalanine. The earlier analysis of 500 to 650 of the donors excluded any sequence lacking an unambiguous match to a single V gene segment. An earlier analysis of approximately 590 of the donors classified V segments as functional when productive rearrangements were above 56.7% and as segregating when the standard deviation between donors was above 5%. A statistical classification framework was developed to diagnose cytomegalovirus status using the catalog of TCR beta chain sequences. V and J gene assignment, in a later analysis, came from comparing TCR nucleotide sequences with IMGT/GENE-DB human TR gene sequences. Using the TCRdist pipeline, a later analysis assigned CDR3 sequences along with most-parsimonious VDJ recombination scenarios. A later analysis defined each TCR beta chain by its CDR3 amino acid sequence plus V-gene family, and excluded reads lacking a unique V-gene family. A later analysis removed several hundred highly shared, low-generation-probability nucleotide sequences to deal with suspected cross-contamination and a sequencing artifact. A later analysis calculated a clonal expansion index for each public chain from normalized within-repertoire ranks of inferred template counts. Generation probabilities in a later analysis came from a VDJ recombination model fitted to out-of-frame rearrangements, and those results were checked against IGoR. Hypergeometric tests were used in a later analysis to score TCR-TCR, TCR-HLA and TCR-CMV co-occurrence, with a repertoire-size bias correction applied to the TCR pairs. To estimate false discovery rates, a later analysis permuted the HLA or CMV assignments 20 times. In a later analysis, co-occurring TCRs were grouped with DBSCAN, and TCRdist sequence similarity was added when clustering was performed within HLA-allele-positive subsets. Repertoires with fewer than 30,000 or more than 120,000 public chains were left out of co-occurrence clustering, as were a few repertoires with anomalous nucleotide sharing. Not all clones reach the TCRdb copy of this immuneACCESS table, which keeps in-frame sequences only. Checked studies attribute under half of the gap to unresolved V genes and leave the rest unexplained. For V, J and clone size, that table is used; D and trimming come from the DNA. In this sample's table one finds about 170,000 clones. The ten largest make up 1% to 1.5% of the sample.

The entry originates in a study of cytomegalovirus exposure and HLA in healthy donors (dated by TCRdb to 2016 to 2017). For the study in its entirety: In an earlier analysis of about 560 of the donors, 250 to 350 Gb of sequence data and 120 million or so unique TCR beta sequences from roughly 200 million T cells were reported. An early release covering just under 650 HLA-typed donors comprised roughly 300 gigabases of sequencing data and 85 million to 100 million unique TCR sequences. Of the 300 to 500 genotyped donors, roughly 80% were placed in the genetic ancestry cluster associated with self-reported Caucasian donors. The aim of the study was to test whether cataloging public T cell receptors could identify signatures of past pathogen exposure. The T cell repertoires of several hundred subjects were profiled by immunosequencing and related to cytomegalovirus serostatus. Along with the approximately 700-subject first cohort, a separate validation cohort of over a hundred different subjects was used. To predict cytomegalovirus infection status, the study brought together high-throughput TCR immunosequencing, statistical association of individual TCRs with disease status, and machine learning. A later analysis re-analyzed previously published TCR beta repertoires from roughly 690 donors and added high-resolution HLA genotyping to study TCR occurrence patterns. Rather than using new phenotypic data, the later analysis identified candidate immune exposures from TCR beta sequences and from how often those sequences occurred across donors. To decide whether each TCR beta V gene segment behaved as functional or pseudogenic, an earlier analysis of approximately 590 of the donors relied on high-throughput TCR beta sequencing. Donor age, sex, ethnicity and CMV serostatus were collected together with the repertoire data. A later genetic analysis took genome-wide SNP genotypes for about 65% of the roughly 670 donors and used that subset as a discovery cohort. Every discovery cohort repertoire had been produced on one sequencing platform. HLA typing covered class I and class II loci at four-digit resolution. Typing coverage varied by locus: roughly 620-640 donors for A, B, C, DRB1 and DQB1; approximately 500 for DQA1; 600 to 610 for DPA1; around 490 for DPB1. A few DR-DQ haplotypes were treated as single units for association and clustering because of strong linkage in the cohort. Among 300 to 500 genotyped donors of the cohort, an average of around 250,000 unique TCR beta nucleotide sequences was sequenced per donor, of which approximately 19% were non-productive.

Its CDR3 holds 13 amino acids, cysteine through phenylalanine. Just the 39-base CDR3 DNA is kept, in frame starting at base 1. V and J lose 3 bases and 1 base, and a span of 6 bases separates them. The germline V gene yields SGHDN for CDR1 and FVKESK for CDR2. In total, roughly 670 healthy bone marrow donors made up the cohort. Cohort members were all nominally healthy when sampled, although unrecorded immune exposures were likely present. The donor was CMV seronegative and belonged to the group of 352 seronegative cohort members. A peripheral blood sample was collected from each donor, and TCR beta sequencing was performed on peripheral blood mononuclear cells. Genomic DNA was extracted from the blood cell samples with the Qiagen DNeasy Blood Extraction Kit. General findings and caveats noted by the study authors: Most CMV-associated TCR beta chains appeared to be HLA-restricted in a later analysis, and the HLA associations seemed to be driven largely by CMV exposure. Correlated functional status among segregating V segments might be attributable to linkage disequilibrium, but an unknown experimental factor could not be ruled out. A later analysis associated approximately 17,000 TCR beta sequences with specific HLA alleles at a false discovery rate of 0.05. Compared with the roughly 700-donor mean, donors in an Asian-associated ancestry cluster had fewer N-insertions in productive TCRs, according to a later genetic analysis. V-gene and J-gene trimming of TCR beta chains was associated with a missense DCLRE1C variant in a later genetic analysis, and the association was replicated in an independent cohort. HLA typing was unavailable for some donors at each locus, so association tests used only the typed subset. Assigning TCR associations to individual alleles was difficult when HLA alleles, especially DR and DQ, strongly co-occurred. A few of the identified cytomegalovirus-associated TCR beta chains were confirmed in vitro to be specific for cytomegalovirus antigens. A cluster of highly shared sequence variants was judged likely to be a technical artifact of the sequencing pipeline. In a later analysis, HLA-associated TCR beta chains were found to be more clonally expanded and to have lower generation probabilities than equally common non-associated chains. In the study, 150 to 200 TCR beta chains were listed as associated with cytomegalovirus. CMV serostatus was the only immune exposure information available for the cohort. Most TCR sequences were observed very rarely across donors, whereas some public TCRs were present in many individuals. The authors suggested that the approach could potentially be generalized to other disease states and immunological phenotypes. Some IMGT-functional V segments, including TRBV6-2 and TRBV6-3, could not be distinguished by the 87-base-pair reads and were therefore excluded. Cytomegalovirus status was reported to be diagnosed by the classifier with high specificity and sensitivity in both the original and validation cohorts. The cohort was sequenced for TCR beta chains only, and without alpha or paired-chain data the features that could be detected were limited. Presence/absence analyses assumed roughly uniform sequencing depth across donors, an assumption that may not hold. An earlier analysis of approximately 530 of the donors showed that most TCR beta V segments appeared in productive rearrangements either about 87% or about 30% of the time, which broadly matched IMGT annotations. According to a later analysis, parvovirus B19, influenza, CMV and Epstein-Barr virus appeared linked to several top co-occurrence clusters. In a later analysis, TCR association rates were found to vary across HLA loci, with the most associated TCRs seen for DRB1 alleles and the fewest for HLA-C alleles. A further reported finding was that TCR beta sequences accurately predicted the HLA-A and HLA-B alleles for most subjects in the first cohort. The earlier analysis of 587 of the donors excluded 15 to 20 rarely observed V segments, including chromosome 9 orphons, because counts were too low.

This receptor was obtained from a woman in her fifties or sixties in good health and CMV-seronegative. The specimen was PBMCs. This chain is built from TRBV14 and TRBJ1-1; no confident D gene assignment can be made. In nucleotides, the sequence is TGTGCCAGCAGCCAGCAGAAGAACACTGAAGCTTTCTTT. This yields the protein CASSQQKNTEAFF. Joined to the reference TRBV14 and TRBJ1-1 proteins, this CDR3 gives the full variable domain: EAGVTQFPSHSVIEKGQTVTLRCDPISGHDNLYWYRRVMGKEIKFLLHFVKESKQDESGMPNNRFLAERTGGTYSTLKVQPAELEDSGVYFCASSQQKNTEAFFGQGTRLTVV.